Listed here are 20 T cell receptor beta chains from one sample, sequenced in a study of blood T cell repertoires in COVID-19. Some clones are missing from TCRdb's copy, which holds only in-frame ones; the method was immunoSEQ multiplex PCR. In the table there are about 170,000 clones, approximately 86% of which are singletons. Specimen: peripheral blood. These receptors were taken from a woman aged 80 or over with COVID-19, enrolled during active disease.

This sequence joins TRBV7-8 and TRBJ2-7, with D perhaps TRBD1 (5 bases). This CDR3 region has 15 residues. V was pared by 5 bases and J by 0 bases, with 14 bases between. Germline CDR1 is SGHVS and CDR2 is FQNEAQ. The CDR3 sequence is CASSPRAGYSYEQYF. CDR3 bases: TGTGCCAGCAGCCCTAGGGCAGGGTACTCCTACGAGCAGTACTTC.

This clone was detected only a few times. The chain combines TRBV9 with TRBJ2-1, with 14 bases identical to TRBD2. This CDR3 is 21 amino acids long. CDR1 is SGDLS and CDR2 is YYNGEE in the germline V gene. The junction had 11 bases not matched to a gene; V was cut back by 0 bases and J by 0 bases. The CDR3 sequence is CASSVEPGTSGRGSSYNEQFF. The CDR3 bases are TGTGCCAGCAGCGTAGAGCCCGGGACTAGCGGGAGAGGGAGCTCCTACAATGAGCAGTTCTTC.

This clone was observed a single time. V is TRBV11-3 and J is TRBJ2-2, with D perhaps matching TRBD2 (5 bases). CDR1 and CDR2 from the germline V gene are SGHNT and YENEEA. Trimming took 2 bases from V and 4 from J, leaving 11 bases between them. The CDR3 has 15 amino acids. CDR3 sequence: CASSLRELGTGELFF. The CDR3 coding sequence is TGTGCCAGCAGCTTACGGGAACTAGGCACCGGGGAGCTGTTTTTT.

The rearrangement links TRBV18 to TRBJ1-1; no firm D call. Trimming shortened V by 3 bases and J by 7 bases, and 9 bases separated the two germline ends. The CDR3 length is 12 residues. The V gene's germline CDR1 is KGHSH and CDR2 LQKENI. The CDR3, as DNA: TGTGCCAGCTCACCGGGCCCGGTTGAAGCTTTCTTT. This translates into CASSPGPVEAFF. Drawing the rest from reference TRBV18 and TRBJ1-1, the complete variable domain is NAGVMQNPRHLVRRRGQEARLRCSPMKGHSHVYWYRQLPEEGLKFMVYLQKENIIDESGMPKERFSAEFPKEGPSILRIQQVVRGDSAAYFCASSPGPVEAFFGQGTRLTVV.

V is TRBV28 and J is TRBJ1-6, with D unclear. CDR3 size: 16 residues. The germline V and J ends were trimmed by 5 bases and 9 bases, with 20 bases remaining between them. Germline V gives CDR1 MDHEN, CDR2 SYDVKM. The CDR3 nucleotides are TGTGCCAGCAGTGATCGAACCGGGATCTTGAGTTCACCCCTCCACTTT. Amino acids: CASSDRTGILSSPLHF.

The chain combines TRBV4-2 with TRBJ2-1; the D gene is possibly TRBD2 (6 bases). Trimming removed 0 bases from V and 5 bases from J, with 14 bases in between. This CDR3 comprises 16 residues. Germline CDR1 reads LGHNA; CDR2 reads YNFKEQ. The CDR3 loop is CASSQEPPGTHNEQFF. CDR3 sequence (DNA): TGTGCCAGCAGCCAAGAACCTCCAGGGACTCACAATGAGCAGTTCTTC.

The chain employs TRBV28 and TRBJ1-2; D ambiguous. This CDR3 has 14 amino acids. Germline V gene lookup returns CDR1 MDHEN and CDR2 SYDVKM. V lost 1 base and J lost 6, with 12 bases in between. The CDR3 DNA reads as TGTGCCAGCAGTTTATTCCCAGGAACGGATGGCTACACCTTC. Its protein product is CASSLFPGTDGYTF.

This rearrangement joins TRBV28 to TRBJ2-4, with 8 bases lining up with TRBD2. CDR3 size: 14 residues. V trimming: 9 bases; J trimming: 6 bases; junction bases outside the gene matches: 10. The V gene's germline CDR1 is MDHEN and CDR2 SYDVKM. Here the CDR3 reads CASRKRETRNIQYF. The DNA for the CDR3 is TGTGCCAGTAGGAAGCGGGAGACGAGAAACATTCAGTACTTC. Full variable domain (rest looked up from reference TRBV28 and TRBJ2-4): DVKVTQSSRYLVKRTGEKVFLECVQDMDHENMFWYRQDPGLGLRLIYFSYDVKMKEKGDIPEGYSVSREKKERFSLILESASTNQTSMYLCASRKRETRNIQYFGAGTRLSVL.

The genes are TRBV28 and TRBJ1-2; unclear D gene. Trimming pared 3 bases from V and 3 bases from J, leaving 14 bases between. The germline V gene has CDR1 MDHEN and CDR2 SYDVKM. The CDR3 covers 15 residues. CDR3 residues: CASSLAGGRYYGYTF. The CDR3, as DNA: TGTGCCAGCAGTTTGGCCGGTGGCAGGTACTATGGCTACACCTTC.

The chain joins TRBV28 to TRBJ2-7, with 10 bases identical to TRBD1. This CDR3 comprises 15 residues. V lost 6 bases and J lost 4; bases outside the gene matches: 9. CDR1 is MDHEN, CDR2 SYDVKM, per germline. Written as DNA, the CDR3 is TGTGCCAGCAGAACCTCGGACAGGGGGGATTACGAGCAGTACTTC. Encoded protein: CASRTSDRGDYEQYF. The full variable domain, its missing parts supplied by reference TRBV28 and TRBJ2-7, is DVKVTQSSRYLVKRTGEKVFLECVQDMDHENMFWYRQDPGLGLRLIYFSYDVKMKEKGDIPEGYSVSREKKERFSLILESASTNQTSMYLCASRTSDRGDYEQYFGPGTRLTVT.

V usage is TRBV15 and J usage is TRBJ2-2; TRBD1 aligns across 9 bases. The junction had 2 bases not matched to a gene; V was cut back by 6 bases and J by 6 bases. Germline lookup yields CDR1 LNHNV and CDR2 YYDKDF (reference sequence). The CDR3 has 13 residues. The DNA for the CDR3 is TGTGCCACCAGGAGACAGGGGGCCGGGGAGCTGTTTTTT. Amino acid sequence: CATRRQGAGELFF. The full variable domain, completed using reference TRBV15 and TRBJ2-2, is DAMVIQNPRYQVTQFGKPVTLSCSQTLNHNVMYWYQQKSSQAPKLLFHYYDKDFNNEADTPDNFQSRRPNTSFCFLDIRSPGLGDTAMYLCATRRQGAGELFFGEGSRLTVL.

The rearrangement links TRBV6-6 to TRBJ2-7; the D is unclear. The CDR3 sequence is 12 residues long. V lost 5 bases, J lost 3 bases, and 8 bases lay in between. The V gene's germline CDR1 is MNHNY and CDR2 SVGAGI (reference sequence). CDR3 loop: CASSQLDYEQYF. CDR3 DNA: TGTGCCAGCAGTCAACTTGACTACGAGCAGTACTTC.

The CDR3 loop reads CASSLAGDNTGELFF. The DNA of the CDR3 is TGTGCCAGCAGTCTAGCGGGAGATAACACCGGGGAGCTGTTTTTT. This chain joins TRBV11-2 and TRBJ2-2; TRBD2 agrees at 10 bases. The V gene end was trimmed by 6 bases and the J gene end by 2 bases; junction bases not matched to a gene: 3. CDR3 length: 15 amino acids. CDR1 and CDR2 from the germline V gene are SGHAT and FQNNGV.

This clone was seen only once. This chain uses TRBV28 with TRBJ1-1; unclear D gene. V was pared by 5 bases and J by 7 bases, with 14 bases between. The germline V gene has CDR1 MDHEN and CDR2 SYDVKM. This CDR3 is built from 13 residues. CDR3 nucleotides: TGTGCCAGCAGTCCAGGTCGAAGCATTGAAGCTTTCTTT. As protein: CASSPGRSIEAFF.

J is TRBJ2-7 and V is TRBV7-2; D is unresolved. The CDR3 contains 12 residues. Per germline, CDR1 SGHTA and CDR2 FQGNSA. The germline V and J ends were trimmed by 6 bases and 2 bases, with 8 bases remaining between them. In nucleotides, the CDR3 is TGTGCCAGCAGTCACAACACCTACGAGCAGTACTTC. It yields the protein CASSHNTYEQYF.

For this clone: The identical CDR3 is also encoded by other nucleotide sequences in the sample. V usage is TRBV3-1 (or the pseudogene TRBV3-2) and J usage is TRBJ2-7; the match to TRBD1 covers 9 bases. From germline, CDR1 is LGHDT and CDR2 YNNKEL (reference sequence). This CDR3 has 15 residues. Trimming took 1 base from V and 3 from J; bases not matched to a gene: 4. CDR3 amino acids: CASSQVPGQGYEQYF. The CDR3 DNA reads TGTGCCAGCAGCCAAGTCCCGGGACAGGGCTACGAGCAGTACTTC.

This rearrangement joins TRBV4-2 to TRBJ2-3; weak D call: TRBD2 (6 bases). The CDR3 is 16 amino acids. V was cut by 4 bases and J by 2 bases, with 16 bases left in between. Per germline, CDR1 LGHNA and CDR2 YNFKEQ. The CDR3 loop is CASSPSAGTYTDTQYF. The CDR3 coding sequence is TGTGCCAGCAGCCCCTCGGCGGGAACCTACACAGATACGCAGTATTTT.

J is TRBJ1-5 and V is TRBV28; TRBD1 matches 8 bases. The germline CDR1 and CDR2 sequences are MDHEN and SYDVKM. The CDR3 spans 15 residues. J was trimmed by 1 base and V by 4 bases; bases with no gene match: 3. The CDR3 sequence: CASSSQGVSNQPQHF. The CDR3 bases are TGTGCCAGCAGTTCACAGGGGGTCAGCAATCAGCCCCAGCATTTT. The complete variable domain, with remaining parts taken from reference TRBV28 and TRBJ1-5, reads DVKVTQSSRYLVKRTGEKVFLECVQDMDHENMFWYRQDPGLGLRLIYFSYDVKMKEKGDIPEGYSVSREKKERFSLILESASTNQTSMYLCASSSQGVSNQPQHFGDGTRLSIL.

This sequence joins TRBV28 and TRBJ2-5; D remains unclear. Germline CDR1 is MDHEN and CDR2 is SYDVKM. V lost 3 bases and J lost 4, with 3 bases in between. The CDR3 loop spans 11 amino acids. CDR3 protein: CASSFRETQYF. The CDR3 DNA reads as TGTGCCAGCAGTTTTCGAGAGACCCAGTACTTC. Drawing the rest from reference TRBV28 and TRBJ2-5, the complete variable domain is DVKVTQSSRYLVKRTGEKVFLECVQDMDHENMFWYRQDPGLGLRLIYFSYDVKMKEKGDIPEGYSVSREKKERFSLILESASTNQTSMYLCASSFRETQYFGPGTRLLVL.

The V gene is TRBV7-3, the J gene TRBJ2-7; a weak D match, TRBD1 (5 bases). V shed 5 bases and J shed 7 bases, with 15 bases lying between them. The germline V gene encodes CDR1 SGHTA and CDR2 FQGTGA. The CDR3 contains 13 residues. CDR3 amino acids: CASSPDSSGEQYF. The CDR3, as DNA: TGTGCCAGCAGCCCCGACAGCTCAGGGGAGCAGTACTTC. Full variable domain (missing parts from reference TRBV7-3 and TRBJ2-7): GAGVSQTPSNKVTEKGKYVELRCDPISGHTALYWYRQSLGQGPEFLIYFQGTGAADDSGLPNDRFFAVRPEGSVSTLKIQRTERGDSAVYLCASSPDSSGEQYFGPGTRLTVT.